This T cell receptor (beta chain) appears in the sequencing data of a study of blood T cell repertoires in COVID-19. Across the whole study: The study drew acute and convalescent COVID-19 samples from the United States, Italy and Spain. PBMCs, B-cell-depleted T cells, or T cells provided the cDNA or gDNA that made up the material.

Per the original methods: Estimation of nucleated cell counts was performed using reference gene primer amplification. Assay: immunoSEQ multiplex PCR; the TCRdb copy retains only in-frame clones and omits some. V and J calls and clone size are those listed in that table; D and trimming were worked out from the DNA. The data contain approximately 15,000 clones, about 90% of them singletons. With V trimmed by 6 bases and J by 15 bases, 7 bases remained unmatched. Per the germline V gene, CDR1 is LGHNT and CDR2 is FRNRAP. CDR3 length equals 11 residues. What was sequenced was peripheral blood. The sequence was obtained from a man aged 60 to 69 with active COVID-19. This chain connects TRBV12-5 to TRBJ2-1; 8 bases line up with TRBD1. In nucleotides, the CDR3 is TGTGCTAGTGGCAGCCGGGACAGGCGGTTCTTC. Protein product: CASGSRDRRFF.